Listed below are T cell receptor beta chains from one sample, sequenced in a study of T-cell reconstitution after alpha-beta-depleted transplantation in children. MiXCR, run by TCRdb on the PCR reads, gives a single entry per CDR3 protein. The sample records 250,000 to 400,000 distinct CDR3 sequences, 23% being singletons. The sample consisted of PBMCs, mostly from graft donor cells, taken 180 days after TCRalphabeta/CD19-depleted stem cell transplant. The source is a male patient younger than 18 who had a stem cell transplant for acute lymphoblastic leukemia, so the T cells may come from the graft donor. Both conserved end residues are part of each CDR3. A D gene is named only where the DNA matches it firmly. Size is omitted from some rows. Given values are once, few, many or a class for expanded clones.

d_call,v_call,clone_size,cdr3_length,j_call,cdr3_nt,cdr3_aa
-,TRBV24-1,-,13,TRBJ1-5,TGTGCCACCAGTGAGGCAGGGACTCAGCCCCAGCATTTT,CATSEAGTQPQHF
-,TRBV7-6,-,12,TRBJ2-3,TGTGCCTGGCGGGAAAGCACAGATACGCAGTATTTT,CAWRESTDTQYF
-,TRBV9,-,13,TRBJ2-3,TGTGCCAGCAGCGTAGGGGACTGGGATACGCAGTATTTT,CASSVGDWDTQYF
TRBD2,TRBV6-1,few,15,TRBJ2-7,TGTGCCAGCACCCCGATAGCGGGAGGGGTCCACGAGCAGTACTTC,CASTPIAGGVHEQYF
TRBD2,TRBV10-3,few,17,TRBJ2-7,TGTGCCATCAGTGAGTCCGGTCGGACTAGCGGTACCTACGAGCAGTACTTC,CAISESGRTSGTYEQYF
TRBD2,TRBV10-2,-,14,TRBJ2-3,TGCGCCAGCAGTGAACGGGAGGGCAGAGATACGCAGTATTTT,CASSEREGRDTQYF
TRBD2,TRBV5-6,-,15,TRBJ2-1,TGTGCCAGCATCCCACTAGCGAGGGAGGACAATGAGCAGTTCTTC,CASIPLAREDNEQFF
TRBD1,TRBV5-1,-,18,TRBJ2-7,TGCGCCAGCAGCTTGGAGAGTCCCTCCGGGACAGGGGCCTACGAGCAGTACTTC,CASSLESPSGTGAYEQYF
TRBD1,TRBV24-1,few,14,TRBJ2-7,TGTGCCACCAGTCGGACAGGGAGTTCCTACGAGCAGTACTTC,CATSRTGSSYEQYF
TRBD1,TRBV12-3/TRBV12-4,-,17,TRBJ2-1,TGTGCCAGCAGTTTGTCGGGACAGCCTTTTGTATTTAATGAGCAGTTCTTC,CASSLSGQPFVFNEQFF
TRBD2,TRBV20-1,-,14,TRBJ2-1,TGCAGTGCTAGACCCGGACTAGCAAACAATGAGCAGTTCTTC,CSARPGLANNEQFF
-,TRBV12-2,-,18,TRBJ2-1,TGTGCAAGTCGAGCCGGGACTAGCGTCATACTACCCTACAATGAGCAGTTCTTC,CASRAGTSVILPYNEQFF
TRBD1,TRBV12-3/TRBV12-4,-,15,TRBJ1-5,TGTGCCAGCACTACCCAGCAGGGGGACAATCAGCCCCAGCATTTT,CASTTQQGDNQPQHF
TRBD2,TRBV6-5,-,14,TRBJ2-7,TGTGCCAGCAGTTACGCGACTAGCAAGGAGGGGCAGTACTTC,CASSYATSKEGQYF
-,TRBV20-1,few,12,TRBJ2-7,TGCAGTGGGACTGCACCAGGCTACGAGCAGTACTTC,CSGTAPGYEQYF
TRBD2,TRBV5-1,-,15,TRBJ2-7,TGCGCCAGCAGCTTGTGGACTAGCGGGGCCTACGAGCAGTACTTC,CASSLWTSGAYEQYF
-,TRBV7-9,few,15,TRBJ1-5,TGTGCCAGCAGCTTAGCGGCCGGGGGAAATCAGCCCCAGCATTTT,CASSLAAGGNQPQHF
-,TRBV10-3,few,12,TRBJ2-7,TGTGCCATCAGTATGCTGTTATACGAGCAGTACTTC,CAISMLLYEQYF
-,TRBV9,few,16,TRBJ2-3,TGTGCCAGCAGCCCCCGGTCCGGGATGGGCACAGATACGCAGTATTTT,CASSPRSGMGTDTQYF
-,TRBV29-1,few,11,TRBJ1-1,TGCAGCGTTCCAATGAACACTGAAGCTTTCTTT,CSVPMNTEAFF
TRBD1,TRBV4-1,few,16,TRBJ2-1,TGCGCCAGCAGCCAACCCTCGACAGGGTTCTACAATGAGCAGTTCTTC,CASSQPSTGFYNEQFF
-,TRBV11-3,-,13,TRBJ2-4,TGTGCCAGCAGCTCTTCGGGACGAAACATTCAGTACTTC,CASSSSGRNIQYF
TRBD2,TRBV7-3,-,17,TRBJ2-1,TGTGCCAGCAGCCCCCGGGTAGGGACTAGCACCTACAATGAGCAGTTCTTC,CASSPRVGTSTYNEQFF
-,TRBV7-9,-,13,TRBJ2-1,TGTGCCAGCAGCTTTCTCAACTACAATGAGCAGTTCTTC,CASSFLNYNEQFF
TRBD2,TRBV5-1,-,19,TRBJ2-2,TGCGCCAGCAGCTTGACCACCCGAGCGGGGACCTTGAACACCGGGGAGCTGTTTTTT,CASSLTTRAGTLNTGELFF
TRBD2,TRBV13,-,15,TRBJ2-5,TGTGCCAGCAGCTCACTGTCGGGGGGGCAAGAGACCCAGTACTTC,CASSSLSGGQETQYF
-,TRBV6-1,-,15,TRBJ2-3,TGTGCCAGCAGTGAGTCAAGGCCTCGCACAGATACGCAGTATTTT,CASSESRPRTDTQYF
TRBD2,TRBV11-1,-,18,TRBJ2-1,TGTGCCAGCAGCACTAAGTTATCGAGCGGGAGGGCCAAGAATGAGCAGTTCTTC,CASSTKLSSGRAKNEQFF
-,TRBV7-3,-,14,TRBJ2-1,TGTGCCAGCAGCCCCCAGGGGATCCCTTCCGAGCAGTTCTTC,CASSPQGIPSEQFF
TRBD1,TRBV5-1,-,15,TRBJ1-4,TGCGCCAGCAGCTTGGGCGGGACAGGGAAAGGAAAACTGTTTTTT,CASSLGGTGKGKLFF
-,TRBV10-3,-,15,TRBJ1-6,TGTGCCATCAGTGAGTCCAAGACGAACAATTCACCCCTCCACTTT,CAISESKTNNSPLHF
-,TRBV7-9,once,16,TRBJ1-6,TGTGCCAGCAGCTCCCGGGAACTTAACAGAAATTCACCCCTCCACTTT,CASSSRELNRNSPLHF
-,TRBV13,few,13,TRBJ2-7,TGTGCCACCCGACAGGAAGATCACTACGAGCAGTACTTC,CATRQEDHYEQYF
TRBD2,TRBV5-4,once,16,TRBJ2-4,TGTGCCAGCAGCGCTCCTAGCGGGAAAGCCAAAAACATTCAGTACTTC,CASSAPSGKAKNIQYF
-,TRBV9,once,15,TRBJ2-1,TGTGCCAGCAGCGTAGATGGTGGCCCCTACAATGAGCAGTTCTTC,CASSVDGGPYNEQFF
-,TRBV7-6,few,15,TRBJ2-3,TGTGCCAGCAGCTTGCAGGAAATCTCCACAGATACGCAGTATTTT,CASSLQEISTDTQYF
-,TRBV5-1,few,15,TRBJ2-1,TGCGCCAGCAGGGGGTTTAGTGGGAGCTACAATGAGCAGTTCTTC,CASRGFSGSYNEQFF
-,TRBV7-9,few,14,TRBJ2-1,TGTGCCAGCAGCTTGACCCACTCCTACAATGAGCAGTTCTTC,CASSLTHSYNEQFF
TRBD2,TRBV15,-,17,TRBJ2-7,TGTGCCACCAGCAGAGATCTCGCTAGCGGGAGTATCTACGAGCAGTACTTC,CATSRDLASGSIYEQYF
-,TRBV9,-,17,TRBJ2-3,TGTGCCAGCAGCGTACCGGAGGGAGCAGGCGGGGCAGATACGCAGTATTTT,CASSVPEGAGGADTQYF
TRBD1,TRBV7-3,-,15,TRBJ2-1,TGTGCCAGCAGCTCGACAGGGGTGGTAAACAATGAGCAGTTCTTC,CASSSTGVVNNEQFF
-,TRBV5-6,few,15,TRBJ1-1,TGTGCCAGCAGCTCCAACAGCGGGAGGAGGACTGAAGCTTTCTTT,CASSSNSGRRTEAFF
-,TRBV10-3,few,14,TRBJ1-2,TGTGCCATCAGTGAACAGGCGCCCGGGGAGGGCTACACCTTC,CAISEQAPGEGYTF
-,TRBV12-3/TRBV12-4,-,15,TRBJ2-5,TGTGCCAGCAGTGCCCCGGGCCCACGGGAGGAGACCCAGTACTTC,CASSAPGPREETQYF
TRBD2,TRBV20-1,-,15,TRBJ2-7,TGCAGTGGGGGTAGCGGGAGGGCGGGCTCCTACGAGCAGTACTTC,CSGGSGRAGSYEQYF
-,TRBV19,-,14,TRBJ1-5,TGTGCCAGTAGTATAAGGGACGGCAATCAGCCCCAGCATTTT,CASSIRDGNQPQHF
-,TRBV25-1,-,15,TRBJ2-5,TGTGCCAGCAGTGAATGGCGGCCCGCTGGAGAGACCCAGTACTTC,CASSEWRPAGETQYF
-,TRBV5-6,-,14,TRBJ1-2,TGTGCCAGCAGCCTTCGTCTTAGAAACTATGGCTACACCTTC,CASSLRLRNYGYTF
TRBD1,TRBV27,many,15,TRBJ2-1,TGTGCCAGCACCCTGCCGGGACAGGGGTACAATGAGCAGTTCTTC,CASTLPGQGYNEQFF
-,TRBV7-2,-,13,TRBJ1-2,TGTGCCAGCAGCTTATATCAGGCGCAGGGCTACACCTTC,CASSLYQAQGYTF
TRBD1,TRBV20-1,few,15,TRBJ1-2,TGCAGGGCATCGGAGGGGGCACTTTATGACTATGGCTACACCTTC,CRASEGALYDYGYTF
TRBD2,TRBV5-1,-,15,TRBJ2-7,TGCGCCAGCAGCTTGGAGGTAGCGGGAGCCCACGAGCAGTACTTC,CASSLEVAGAHEQYF